This TCR beta chain was sequenced during a study of blood T cell repertoires in COVID-19. About the research overall: From the United States, Italy and Spain came samples of acute and convalescent COVID-19. T cells, B-cell-depleted T cells, or PBMCs provided the cDNA or gDNA that served as material.

Trimming cost V 8 bases and J 5 bases; bases outside gene matches: 12. CDR3 size: 15 residues. CDR1 is SGHNT and CDR2 is YYREEE in the germline V gene (reference sequence). Original methodology: Amplification of reference gene primers was used by the study to estimate nucleated cell counts. Clones were read by immunoSEQ multiplex PCR, and TCRdb kept only the in-frame ones, dropping some. That table gives V, J and clone size, and the DNA gave D and trimming. The sample includes around 300,000 clones, about nine tenths seen only once; the top ten take 0.94%. Specimen: peripheral blood. The clonotype comes from a woman in her forties who had recovered from COVID-19. V is TRBV5-4 and J is TRBJ2-5; TRBD1 matches 10 bases. CDR3 DNA sequence: TGTGCCAGTAAGCCCGGGACAGGGGCGGGGGAGACCCAGTACTTC. It specifies CASKPGTGAGETQYF.